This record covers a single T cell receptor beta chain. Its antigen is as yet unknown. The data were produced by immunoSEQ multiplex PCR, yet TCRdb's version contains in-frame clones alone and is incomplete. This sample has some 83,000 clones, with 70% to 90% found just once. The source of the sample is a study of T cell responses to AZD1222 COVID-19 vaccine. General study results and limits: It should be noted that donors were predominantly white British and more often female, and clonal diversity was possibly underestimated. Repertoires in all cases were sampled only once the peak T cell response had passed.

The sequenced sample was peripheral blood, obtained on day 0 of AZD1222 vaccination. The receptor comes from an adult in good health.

The CDR3 DNA follows: TGTGCCAGCAGCTTTGAGGGGACATCAGGGGGCGAAAAACTGTTTTTT. It yields the protein CASSFEGTSGGEKLFF. The chain recombines TRBV7-2 with TRBJ1-4; 8 bases map to TRBD1. This CDR3 is 16 amino acids long. Unmatched junction bases numbered 11, after V lost 3 bases and J lost 8 bases. Germline CDR1 and CDR2: SGHTA and FQGNSA.